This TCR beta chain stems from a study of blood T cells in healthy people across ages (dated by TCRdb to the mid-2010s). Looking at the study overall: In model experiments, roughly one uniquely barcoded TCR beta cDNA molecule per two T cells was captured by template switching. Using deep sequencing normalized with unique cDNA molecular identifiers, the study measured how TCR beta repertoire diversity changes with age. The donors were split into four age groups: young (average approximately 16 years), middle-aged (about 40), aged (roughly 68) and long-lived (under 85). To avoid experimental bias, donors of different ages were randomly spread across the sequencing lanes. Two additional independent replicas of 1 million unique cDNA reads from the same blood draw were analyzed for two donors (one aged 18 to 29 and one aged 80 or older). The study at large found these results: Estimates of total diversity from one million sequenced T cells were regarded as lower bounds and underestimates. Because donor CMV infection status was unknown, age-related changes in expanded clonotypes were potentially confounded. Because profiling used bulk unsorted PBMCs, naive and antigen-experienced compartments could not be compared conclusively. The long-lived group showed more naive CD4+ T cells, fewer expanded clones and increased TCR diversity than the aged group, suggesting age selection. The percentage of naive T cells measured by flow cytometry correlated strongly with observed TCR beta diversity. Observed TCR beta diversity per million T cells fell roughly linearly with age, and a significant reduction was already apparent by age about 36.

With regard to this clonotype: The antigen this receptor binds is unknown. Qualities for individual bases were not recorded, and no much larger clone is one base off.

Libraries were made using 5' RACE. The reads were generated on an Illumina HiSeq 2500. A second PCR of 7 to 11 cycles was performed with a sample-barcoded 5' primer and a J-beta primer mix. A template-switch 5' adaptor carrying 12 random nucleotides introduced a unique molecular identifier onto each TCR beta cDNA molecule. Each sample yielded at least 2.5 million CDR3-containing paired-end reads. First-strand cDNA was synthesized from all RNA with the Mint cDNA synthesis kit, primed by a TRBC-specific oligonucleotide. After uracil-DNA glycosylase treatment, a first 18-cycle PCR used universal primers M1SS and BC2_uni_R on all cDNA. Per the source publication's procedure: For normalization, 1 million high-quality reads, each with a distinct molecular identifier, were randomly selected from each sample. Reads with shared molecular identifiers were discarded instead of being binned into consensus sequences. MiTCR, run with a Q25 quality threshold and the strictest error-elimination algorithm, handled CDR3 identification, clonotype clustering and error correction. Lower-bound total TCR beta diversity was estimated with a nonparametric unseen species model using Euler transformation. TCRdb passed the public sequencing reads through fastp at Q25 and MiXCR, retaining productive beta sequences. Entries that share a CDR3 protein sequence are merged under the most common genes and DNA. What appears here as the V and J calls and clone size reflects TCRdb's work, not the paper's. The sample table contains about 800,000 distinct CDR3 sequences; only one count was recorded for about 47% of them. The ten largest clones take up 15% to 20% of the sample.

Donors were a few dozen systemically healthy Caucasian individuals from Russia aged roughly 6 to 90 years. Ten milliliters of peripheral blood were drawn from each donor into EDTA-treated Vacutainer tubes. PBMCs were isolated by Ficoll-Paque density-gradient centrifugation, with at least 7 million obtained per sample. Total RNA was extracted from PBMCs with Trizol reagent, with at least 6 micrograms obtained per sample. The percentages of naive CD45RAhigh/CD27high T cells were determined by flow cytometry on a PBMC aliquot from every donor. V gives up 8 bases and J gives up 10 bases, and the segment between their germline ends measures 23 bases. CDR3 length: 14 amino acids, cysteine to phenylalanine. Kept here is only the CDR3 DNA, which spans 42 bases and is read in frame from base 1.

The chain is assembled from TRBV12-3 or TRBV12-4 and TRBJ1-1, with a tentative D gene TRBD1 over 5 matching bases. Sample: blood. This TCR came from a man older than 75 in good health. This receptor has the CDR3 CASGGKGNYYGAFF. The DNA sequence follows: TGTGCCAGCGGGGGGAAAGGGAATTATTATGGAGCTTTCTTT.